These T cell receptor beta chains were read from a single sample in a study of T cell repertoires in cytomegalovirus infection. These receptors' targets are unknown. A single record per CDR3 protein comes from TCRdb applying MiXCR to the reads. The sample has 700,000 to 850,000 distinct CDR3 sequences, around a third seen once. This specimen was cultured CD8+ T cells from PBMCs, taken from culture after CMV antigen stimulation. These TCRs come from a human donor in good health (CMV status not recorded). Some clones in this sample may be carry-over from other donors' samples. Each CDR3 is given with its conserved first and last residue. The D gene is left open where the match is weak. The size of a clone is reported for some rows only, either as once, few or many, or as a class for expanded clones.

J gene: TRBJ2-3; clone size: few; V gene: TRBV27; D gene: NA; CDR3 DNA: TGTGCCAGCAGTCCCCCTCGGACAGTTCGCACAGATACGCAGTATTTT; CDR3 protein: CASSPPRTVRTDTQYF
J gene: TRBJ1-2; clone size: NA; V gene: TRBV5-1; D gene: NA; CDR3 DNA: TGCGCCAGCAGCTACGGGGCAGGGCGAGCTAACTATGGCTACACCTTC; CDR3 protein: CASSYGAGRANYGYTF
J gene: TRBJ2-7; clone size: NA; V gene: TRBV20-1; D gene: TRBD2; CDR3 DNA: TGTAGTGCTAAGCCCCAGTTTGGGACTAGCAACTACGAGCAGTACTTC; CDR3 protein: CSAKPQFGTSNYEQYF
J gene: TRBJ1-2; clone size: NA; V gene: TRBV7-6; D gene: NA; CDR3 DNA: TGTGCCAGCAGCTCCCCTTCGGACCCCGTTCGCGGTGGCTACACCTTC; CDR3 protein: CASSSPSDPVRGGYTF
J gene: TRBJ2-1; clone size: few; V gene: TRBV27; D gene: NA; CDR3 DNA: TGTGCCAGCAGTTTTGACCGGAGCAATGAGCAGTTCTTC; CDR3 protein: CASSFDRSNEQFF
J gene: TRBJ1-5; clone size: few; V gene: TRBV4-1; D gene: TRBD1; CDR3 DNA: TGCGCCAGCAGCCAAACGGGACAGGGGGTTGATCAGCCCCAGCATTTT; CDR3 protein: CASSQTGQGVDQPQHF
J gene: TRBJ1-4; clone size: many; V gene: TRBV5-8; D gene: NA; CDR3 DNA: TGTGCCAGCAGGGAGATTGCAACTAATGAAAAACTGTTTTTT; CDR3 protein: CASREIATNEKLFF
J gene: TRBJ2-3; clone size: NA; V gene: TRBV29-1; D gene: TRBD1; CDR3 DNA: TGCAGCGTTGATACGACAGGGGATGTGGAAGATACGCAGTATTTT; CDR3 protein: CSVDTTGDVEDTQYF
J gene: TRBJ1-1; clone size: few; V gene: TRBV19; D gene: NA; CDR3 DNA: TGTGCCAGTAGTATCGGTACGAACACTGAAGCTTTCTTT; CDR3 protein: CASSIGTNTEAFF
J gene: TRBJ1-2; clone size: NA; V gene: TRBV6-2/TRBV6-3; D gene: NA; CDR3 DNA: TGTGCCAGCAGGGGGCATCGAGGTGGCTACACCTTC; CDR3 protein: CASRGHRGGYTF
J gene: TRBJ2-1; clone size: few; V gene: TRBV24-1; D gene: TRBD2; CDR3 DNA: TGTGCCACCAGTGATTTGCGCGGGGGGGTTCCCAATGAGCAGTTCTTC; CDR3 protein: CATSDLRGGVPNEQFF
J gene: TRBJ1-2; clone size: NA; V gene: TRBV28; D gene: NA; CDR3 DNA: TGTGCCAGCAGTCCCTGGAAAGGGGGTGTGTATGGCTACACCTTC; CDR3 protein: CASSPWKGGVYGYTF
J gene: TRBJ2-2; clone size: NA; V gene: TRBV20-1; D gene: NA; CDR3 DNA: TGCAGTGCTAGAGATAGGCCCTTCGGTCTCTACGGGGAGCTGTTTTTT; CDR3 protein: CSARDRPFGLYGELFF
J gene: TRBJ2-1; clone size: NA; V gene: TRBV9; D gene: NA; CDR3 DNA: TGTGCCAGCAGCCCGGGACTCTTGTACAATGAGCAGTTCTTC; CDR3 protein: CASSPGLLYNEQFF
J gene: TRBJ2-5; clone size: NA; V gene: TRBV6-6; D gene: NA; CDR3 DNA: TGTGCCAGCAGTGACAAATGGGGGGCGCCGACCCAGTACTTC; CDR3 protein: CASSDKWGAPTQYF
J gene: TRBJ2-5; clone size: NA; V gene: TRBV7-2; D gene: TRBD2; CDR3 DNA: TGTGCCAGCAGCTTAGCGGGGGGGAGGGAAGAGACCCAGTACTTC; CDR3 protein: CASSLAGGREETQYF
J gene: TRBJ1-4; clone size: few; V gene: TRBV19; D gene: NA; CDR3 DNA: TGTGCCAGTAGTATTCCGGGACCGAATGAAAAACTGTTTTTT; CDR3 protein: CASSIPGPNEKLFF
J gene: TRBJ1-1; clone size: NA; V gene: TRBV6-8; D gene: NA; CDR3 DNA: TGTGCCAGCAGTTCCACAGGGTATCAAGCTTTCTTT; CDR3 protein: CASSSTGYQAFF
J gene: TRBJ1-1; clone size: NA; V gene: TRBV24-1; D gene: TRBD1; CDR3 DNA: TGTGCCACCAGTGCTTCCAGACAGGGGGCTGGGGCTGAAGCTTTCTTT; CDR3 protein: CATSASRQGAGAEAFF
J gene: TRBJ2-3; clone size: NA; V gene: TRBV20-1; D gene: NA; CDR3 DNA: TGCAGTGCTAGTGGCCTCCCAGACCTAAGCACAGATACGCAGTATTTT; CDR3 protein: CSASGLPDLSTDTQYF